These 3 T cell receptor beta chains came from one sample sequenced in a study of Tregs in tolerant kidney transplant recipients. The repertoire was sequenced with immunoSEQ multiplex PCR; TCRdb's copy has only in-frame clones and lacks some. The sample shows about 64,000 clones, over 75% of them seen only once. Related graft donors supplied nonmyeloablative bone marrow transplants, and mixed chimerism was transient. Material: CD4+ T cells from blood (PBMCs), obtained 6 months after the transplant. Every receptor here comes from a human patient who received a combined kidney and bone marrow transplant. A share of the T cells may be of graft donor origin.

This clone showed up just once. The chain joins TRBV30 to TRBJ2-7; possibly TRBD2 for D (5 bases). The ends were cut back, 0 bases at V and 6 bases at J, with 12 bases in the middle. The germline CDR1 and CDR2 sequences are GTSNPN and SVGIG (reference sequence). This CDR3 contains 13 residues. CDR3 in amino acids: CAWSVRTGSEQYF. In nucleotides, the CDR3 is TGTGCCTGGAGTGTACGTACGGGGTCCGAGCAGTACTTC.

This clone was counted a single time. The chain is built from TRBV5-6 and TRBJ2-6, with 8 positions matching TRBD1. The CDR3 is made up of 18 amino acids. The J segment lost 1 base and the V segment lost 4 bases, leaving 10 bases of the junction unmatched. Per germline, CDR1 SGHDT and CDR2 YYEEEE. DNA for the CDR3: TGTGCCAGCAGCCTGGGACAGGTCGTATTATCTGGGGCCAACGTCCTGACTTTC. Protein: CASSLGQVVLSGANVLTF.

The chain has TRBV7-2 and TRBJ2-5; 7 bases map to TRBD2. The germline CDR1 and CDR2 sequences are SGHTA and FQGNSA. Unmatched junction bases numbered 8, after V lost 5 bases and J lost 5 bases. The CDR3 contains 14 residues. The chain's CDR3 is CASSTRDYLETQYF. For the CDR3, the DNA is TGTGCCAGCAGCACCCGGGACTACTTGGAGACCCAGTACTTC.